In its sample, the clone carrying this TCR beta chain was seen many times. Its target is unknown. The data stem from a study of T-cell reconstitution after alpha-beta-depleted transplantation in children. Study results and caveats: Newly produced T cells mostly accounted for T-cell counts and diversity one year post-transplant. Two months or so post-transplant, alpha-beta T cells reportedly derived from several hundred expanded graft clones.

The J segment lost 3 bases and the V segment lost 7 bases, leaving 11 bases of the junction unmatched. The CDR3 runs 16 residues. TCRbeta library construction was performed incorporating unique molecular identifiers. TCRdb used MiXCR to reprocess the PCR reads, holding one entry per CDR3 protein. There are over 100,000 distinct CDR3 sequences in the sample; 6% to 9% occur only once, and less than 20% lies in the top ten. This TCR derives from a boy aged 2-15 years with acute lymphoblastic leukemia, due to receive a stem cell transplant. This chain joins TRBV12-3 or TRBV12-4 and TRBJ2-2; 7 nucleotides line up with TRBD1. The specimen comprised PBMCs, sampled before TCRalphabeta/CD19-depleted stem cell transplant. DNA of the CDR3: TGTGCCAGCACCCTAGACAGGGTGTTATACACCGGGGAGCTGTTTTTT. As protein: CASTLDRVLYTGELFF.